The 5 T cell receptor beta chains reported below all come from one sample, sequenced in a study of preoperative IRX-2 immunotherapy in early breast cancer. The repertoire was sequenced with immunoSEQ multiplex PCR; TCRdb's copy has only in-frame clones and lacks some. This sample has 35,000 to 40,000 clones, with 75% to 85% found just once. Noted treatment: preoperative locoregional IRX-2 cytokine immunotherapy. The sequencing used lymph node tissue, collected after IRX-2 immunotherapy. Every receptor here comes from a human donor with breast cancer.

This chain joins TRBV29-1 and TRBJ2-5; D is unresolved. The length of the CDR3 is 14 residues. Germline CDR1 and CDR2: SQVTM and ANQGSEA. The V end was cut by 3 bases, the J end by 4 bases, with 15 bases between. The CDR3: CSVDLPGASETQYF. For the CDR3, the DNA is TGCAGCGTTGACCTCCCAGGAGCTTCAGAGACCCAGTACTTC. Full variable domain (remainder filled in from reference TRBV29-1 and TRBJ2-5): SAVISQKPSRDICQRGTSLTIQCQVDSQVTMMFWYRQQPGQSLTLIATANQGSEATYESGFVIDKFPISRPNLTFSTLTVSNMSPEDSSIYLCSVDLPGASETQYFGPGTRLLVL.

J is TRBJ1-3 and V is TRBV18; D remains unclear. CDR1 KGHSH and CDR2 LQKENI come from the germline V gene. V was cut by 3 bases and J by 0 bases, with 6 bases left in between. The CDR3 is made up of 14 amino acids. CDR3 residues: CASSPDFSGNTIYF. The CDR3 nucleotides read TGTGCCAGCTCACCTGATTTCTCTGGAAACACCATATATTTT. Full variable domain (remainder filled in from reference TRBV18 and TRBJ1-3): NAGVMQNPRHLVRRRGQEARLRCSPMKGHSHVYWYRQLPEEGLKFMVYLQKENIIDESGMPKERFSAEFPKEGPSILRIQQVVRGDSAAYFCASSPDFSGNTIYFGEGSWLTVV.

The J gene is TRBJ2-3, the V gene TRBV6-8; 10 bases are shared with TRBD2. The germline CDR1 and CDR2 sequences are MNHGY and SAAAGT. The CDR3 totals 18 residues. V lost 0 bases, J lost 3 bases, and 9 bases stayed unmatched. CDR3 region: CASSYSLRASGGTDTQYF. As DNA, the CDR3 is TGTGCCAGCAGTTACTCTTTACGGGCTAGCGGGGGAACAGATACGCAGTATTTT.

In its sample, this clone was seen a few times. This chain uses TRBV15 with TRBJ1-3; 8 nucleotides line up with TRBD1. Germline CDR1 and CDR2: LNHNV and YYDKDF (reference sequence). The V gene end was trimmed by 0 bases and the J gene end by 0 bases; junction bases not matched to a gene: 1. The CDR3 is made up of 16 amino acids. The DNA of the CDR3 is TGTGCCACCAGCAGAGATACAGGGGGCTCTGGAAACACCATATATTTT. It codes for CATSRDTGGSGNTIYF.

V usage is TRBV28 and J usage is TRBJ1-3; weak D call: TRBD1 (5 bases). The CDR3 length is 17 residues. Trimming took off 7 bases at V and 4 bases at J, with 23 bases between the two ends. From germline, CDR1 is MDHEN and CDR2 SYDVKM. The DNA of the CDR3 is TGTGCCAGCACTTTTAGGGGCAGATCTGGCTTAGGAAACACCATATATTTT. Amino acid sequence: CASTFRGRSGLGNTIYF.